These 29 T cell receptor beta chains share one sample of origin, sequenced in a study of OX40 agonist ivuxolimab in advanced cancers. Produced via immunoSEQ multiplex PCR; TCRdb's table is partial and in-frame only. The table shows approximately 31,000 clones, with around 90% occurring only once. Sequencing used CD4+ or CD8+ T cells sorted from blood, obtained in a trial of the OX40 agonist ivuxolimab. The origin of the receptors is an adult with an advanced solid tumor such as melanoma, head and neck, liver or kidney cancer.

This clone was observed once. V usage is TRBV5-8 and J usage is TRBJ2-1; D is possibly TRBD2 (6 bases). Germline CDR1 is SGHTS and CDR2 is YDEGEE. The V end was cut by 9 bases, the J end by 0 bases, with 22 bases between. The length of the CDR3 is 17 residues. The CDR3 nucleotides read TGTGCCAAAGGCGGGGTCCTGCCTCAACGCTCCTACAATGAGCAGTTCTTC. Encoded protein: CAKGGVLPQRSYNEQFF.

The chain carries TRBV7-9 and TRBJ1-4, with TRBD1 matching over 7 bases. The CDR3 has 13 residues. The germline CDR1 and CDR2 sequences are SEHNR and FQNEAQ (reference sequence). The V segment lost 5 bases and the J segment 14 bases; nucleotides outside the gene matches: 11. DNA of the CDR3: TGTGCCAGCAGCCCCCGGGACAGCGATTTTCTGTTTTTT. It specifies CASSPRDSDFLFF.

V is TRBV27 and J is TRBJ2-5; 10 bases are a match to TRBD2. Unmatched junction bases numbered 7, after V lost 5 bases and J lost 7 bases. CDR3 size: 14 residues. Germline V lookup: CDR1 MNHEY, CDR2 SMNVEV (reference sequence). The CDR3 loop is CASSSGGGPGTQYF. The CDR3 DNA reads as TGTGCCAGCAGTAGCGGGGGGGGGCCGGGGACCCAGTACTTC.

The chain recombines TRBV4-3 with TRBJ1-5, with D possibly being TRBD1 (6 bases). The germline gives CDR1 LGHNA, CDR2 YSLEER. Trimming removed 3 bases from V and 4 bases from J, with 13 bases in between. The CDR3 extends over 15 amino acids. The CDR3 sequence is CASSHVQGENQPQHF. The CDR3 DNA follows: TGCGCCAGCAGCCATGTACAGGGAGAGAATCAGCCCCAGCATTTT.

The rearrangement joins TRBV11-2 to TRBJ2-7; 9 positions match TRBD2. The length of the CDR3 is 13 residues. V dropped 3 bases and J dropped 4; count of bases not matched to a gene: 1. CDR1 is SGHAT and CDR2 is FQNNGV in the germline V gene. CDR3 sequence reads: CASSLRGGYEQYF. DNA of the CDR3: TGTGCCAGCAGCTTGCGGGGGGGGTACGAGCAGTACTTC.

This chain connects TRBV7-2 to TRBJ1-2; 7 bases fit TRBD1. With 5 bases clipped from V and 7 bases from J, the junction kept 4 bases outside the gene matches. Germline-derived CDR1 and CDR2 are SGHTA and FQGNSA. The CDR3 consists of 12 residues. The CDR3 sequence: CASSLGTAGYTF. CDR3 bases: TGTGCCAGCAGCCTTGGGACAGCTGGCTACACCTTC.

The genes are TRBV11-3 and TRBJ1-1; the D is unclear. Germline-derived CDR1 and CDR2 are SGHNT and YENEEA. The CDR3 extends over 14 amino acids. Trimming stripped 3 bases from V and 2 bases from J, with 10 bases between. The DNA for the CDR3 is TGTGCCAGCAGCTTGGGGTACGGTAACACTGAAGCTTTCTTT. As protein: CASSLGYGNTEAFF.

CDR3 sequence: CASSLGSGGGQYF. CDR3 DNA: TGTGCCAGCAGTTTGGGAAGTGGGGGAGGGCAGTACTTC. The V and J genes are TRBV27 and TRBJ2-7; D possibly corresponds to TRBD2 (6 bases). Germline CDR1 and CDR2: MNHEY and SMNVEV (reference sequence). The CDR3 runs 13 residues. With 3 bases removed from V and 9 bases from J, the gap between germline ends came to 15 bases.

V usage is TRBV28 and J usage is TRBJ1-1; TRBD1 might be the D (5 bases). The germline V and J ends were trimmed by 5 bases and 0 bases, with 19 bases remaining between them. The CDR3 has 17 amino acids. Germline V gene data show CDR1 as MDHEN and CDR2 as SYDVKM. The CDR3 DNA reads as TGTGCCAGCAGTCCCAGCCAGGGTATTTCGATGAACACTGAAGCTTTCTTT. Translation: CASSPSQGISMNTEAFF.

The rearrangement uses TRBV7-2 and TRBJ2-3; D uncertain. Germline values: CDR1 SGHTA, CDR2 FQGNSA. Trimming stripped 1 base from V and 2 bases from J, with 10 bases between. The CDR3 is made up of 15 amino acids. CDR3: CASSLVGRATDTQYF. The DNA of the CDR3 is TGTGCCAGCAGCTTAGTCGGAAGGGCCACAGATACGCAGTATTTT.

The chain recombines TRBV11-1 with TRBJ1-1; TRBD1 is a possible D gene (6 bases). The CDR3 runs to 15 residues. The ends were cut back, 6 bases at V and 1 base at J, with 15 bases in the middle. CDR1 SGHAT and CDR2 FQDESV come from the germline V gene (reference sequence). CDR3: CASSYQGTANTEAFF. CDR3 in DNA: TGTGCCAGCAGTTACCAGGGGACCGCGAACACTGAAGCTTTCTTT.

The rearrangement links TRBV6-4 to TRBJ2-1, with D hard to call. The length of the CDR3 is 15 residues. In germline, CDR1 is MRHNA, CDR2 SNTAGT. With 0 bases removed from V and 4 bases from J, the gap between germline ends came to 10 bases. The CDR3: CASSDSVDGYNEQFF. The CDR3 DNA follows: TGTGCCAGCAGTGACTCGGTGGACGGGTACAATGAGCAGTTCTTC.

The chain is built from TRBV7-3 and TRBJ2-3; no clear D. The germline V and J ends were trimmed by 5 bases and 0 bases, with 6 bases remaining between them. The CDR3 has 13 residues. Germline values: CDR1 SGHTA, CDR2 FQGTGA. CDR3 bases: TGTGCCAGCAGCACCATTAGCACAGATACGCAGTATTTT. Residues: CASSTISTDTQYF.

The chain links TRBV9 to TRBJ1-6, with D hard to call. Germline V gives CDR1 SGDLS, CDR2 YYNGEE. The CDR3 is made up of 14 amino acids. V lost 0 bases, J lost 11 bases, and 12 bases lay in between. The CDR3 DNA sequence: TGTGCCAGCAGCGTAGCGGGGTTCGATGCACCCCTCCACTTT. It specifies CASSVAGFDAPLHF.

The chain combines TRBV27 with TRBJ2-5, with D hard to call. The J call may be mistaken, given a closer DNA end match to TRBJ2-7. The CDR3 is made up of 11 amino acids. Germline loops: CDR1 MNHEY, CDR2 SMNVEV (reference sequence). The CDR3 nucleotides are TGTGCCAGCAGGGGCCCTGACGAGCAGTACTTC. This gives the protein CASRGPDEQYF.

J is TRBJ1-4 and V is TRBV5-1; D uncertain. This CDR3 region has 13 residues. Trimming took 0 bases from V and 6 from J, leaving 6 bases between them. CDR1 and CDR2 from the germline V gene are SGHRS and YFSETQ. CDR3 DNA sequence: TGCGCCAGCAGCTTGGGGTGGGATGAAAAACTGTTTTTT. This sequence encodes CASSLGWDEKLFF.

The chain joins TRBV6-6 to TRBJ2-3; D may be TRBD2 (7 bases). Germline values: CDR1 MNHNY, CDR2 SVGAGI (reference sequence). Trimming removed 1 base from V and 12 bases from J, with 14 bases in between. CDR3 length: 13 residues. For the CDR3, the DNA is TGTGCCAGCAGTTACTTGGCGGGGGCCGACCAGTATTTT. Its protein product is CASSYLAGADQYF.

This clone is a singleton in its sample. This chain links TRBV30 with TRBJ2-7, with 8 bases lining up with TRBD1. J gave up 5 bases and V 2 bases, and 2 bases lay outside the gene matches. The length of the CDR3 is 12 residues. Germline CDR1 reads GTSNPN; CDR2 reads SVGIG (reference sequence). The CDR3 spells CAWSQGAHEQYF. CDR3 coding DNA: TGTGCCTGGAGTCAGGGGGCCCACGAGCAGTACTTC.

The J gene is TRBJ1-6, the V gene TRBV30, with TRBD1 as a possible D gene (5 bases). The germline gives CDR1 GTSNPN, CDR2 SVGIG (reference sequence). V was trimmed by 7 bases and J by 5 bases, leaving 9 bases between them. The CDR3 sequence is 12 residues long. This chain's CDR3 is CASDIHNSPLHF. CDR3 nucleotides: TGTGCCTCGGACATCCATAATTCACCCCTCCACTTT.

CDR3 DNA: TGTGCCAGCAGTTTAGACGGGACGAATGAAAAACTGTTTTTT. As protein: CASSLDGTNEKLFF. This rearrangement joins TRBV27 to TRBJ1-4; TRBD1 is a possible D gene (5 bases). V shed 2 bases and J shed 5 bases, with 9 bases lying between them. Germline V lookup: CDR1 MNHEY, CDR2 SMNVEV (reference sequence). This CDR3 region has 14 residues.

This rearrangement joins TRBV20-1 to TRBJ2-5; the D is unclear. The ends were cut back, 5 bases at V and 5 bases at J, with 6 bases in the middle. Germline lookup yields CDR1 DFQATT and CDR2 SNEGSKA (reference sequence). The CDR3 spans 10 residues. The CDR3: CSADLETQYF. CDR3 nucleotides: TGCAGTGCTGACCTTGAGACCCAGTACTTC.

The chain combines TRBV27 with TRBJ2-5; TRBD1 matches 8 bases. The CDR3 has 13 amino acids. Germline V gene sequence: CDR1 MNHEY, CDR2 SMNVEV (reference sequence). V was pared by 6 bases and J by 5 bases, with 5 bases of the junction left unmatched. CDR3 in amino acids: CASRQGVGETQYF. CDR3 bases: TGTGCCAGCAGACAGGGGGTGGGGGAGACCCAGTACTTC.

The CDR3 here is CASSQDTGSPAYTF. CDR3 sequence (DNA): TGCGCCAGCAGCCAAGATACGGGCAGTCCGGCCTACACCTTC. J is TRBJ1-2 and V is TRBV4-3; D call uncertain. Trimming removed 0 bases at V and 10 bases at J, with 15 bases between. CDR1 LGHNA and CDR2 YSLEER come from the germline V gene. The CDR3 sequence is 14 residues long.

This clone was recorded once. V gene TRBV6-6 combines with J gene TRBJ1-4; D is undetermined. The V gene's germline CDR1 is MNHNY and CDR2 SVGAGI (reference sequence). V was clipped by 4 bases and J by 0 bases, with 12 bases between them. The CDR3 is 16 amino acids. In nucleotides, the CDR3 is TGTGCCAGCAGTTTACTTTCAGTTGCAACTAATGAAAAACTGTTTTTT. Protein product: CASSLLSVATNEKLFF.

This chain links TRBV20-1 with TRBJ1-1; no firm D call. Germline-derived CDR1 and CDR2 are DFQATT and SNEGSKA (reference sequence). This CDR3 region has 8 residues. V was clipped by 7 bases and J by 5 bases, with 2 bases between them. In DNA form, the CDR3 reads TGCAGTGTAACTGAAGCTTTCTTT. Amino acids: CSVTEAFF.

The chain is built from TRBV9 and TRBJ2-5; the match to TRBD2 covers 11 bases. V dropped 0 bases and J dropped 3; count of bases not matched to a gene: 16. CDR3 length: 20 residues. CDR1 and CDR2 from the germline V gene are SGDLS and YYNGEE. The CDR3 region is CASSVASISGGAPAEETQYF. The CDR3 DNA follows: TGTGCCAGCAGCGTAGCTTCGATTAGCGGGGGGGCTCCCGCGGAAGAGACCCAGTACTTC.

The chain uses TRBV11-3 and TRBJ1-1; D call uncertain. The V gene's germline CDR1 is SGHNT and CDR2 YENEEA. The CDR3 covers 13 residues. V lost 1 base and J lost 5, with 8 bases in between. CDR3 coding DNA: TGTGCCAGCAGCTTAGGCCTAGGTACTGAAGCTTTCTTT. Amino acids: CASSLGLGTEAFF.

The chain couples TRBV11-2 to TRBJ1-2, with TRBD1 identical over 7 bases. This CDR3 is built from 16 residues. The V gene's germline CDR1 is SGHAT and CDR2 FQNNGV. V was pared by 0 bases and J by 4 bases, with 8 bases of the junction left unmatched. This CDR3 is CASSLDSLGQLYGYTF. In DNA form, the CDR3 reads TGTGCCAGCAGCTTAGATTCATTGGGACAGCTCTATGGCTACACCTTC.

The J gene is TRBJ2-7, the V gene TRBV7-2, with 7 bases that match TRBD2. Germline assignment: CDR1 SGHTA and CDR2 FQGNSA. Unmatched junction bases numbered 1, after V lost 3 bases and J lost 2 bases. This CDR3 spans 13 amino acids. CDR3 amino acids: CASSLRETYEQYF. Written as DNA, the CDR3 is TGTGCCAGCAGCTTGCGGGAGACCTACGAGCAGTACTTC.